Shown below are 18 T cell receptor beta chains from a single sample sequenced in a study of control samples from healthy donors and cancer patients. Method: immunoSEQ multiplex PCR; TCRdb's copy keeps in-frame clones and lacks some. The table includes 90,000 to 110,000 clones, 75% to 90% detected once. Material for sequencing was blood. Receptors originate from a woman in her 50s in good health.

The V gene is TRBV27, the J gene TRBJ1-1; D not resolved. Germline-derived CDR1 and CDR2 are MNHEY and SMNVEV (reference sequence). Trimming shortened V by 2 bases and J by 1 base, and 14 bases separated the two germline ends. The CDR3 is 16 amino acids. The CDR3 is CASSLRGLWGNTEAFF. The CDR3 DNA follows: TGTGCCAGCAGTTTACGTGGGTTGTGGGGGAACACTGAAGCTTTCTTT.

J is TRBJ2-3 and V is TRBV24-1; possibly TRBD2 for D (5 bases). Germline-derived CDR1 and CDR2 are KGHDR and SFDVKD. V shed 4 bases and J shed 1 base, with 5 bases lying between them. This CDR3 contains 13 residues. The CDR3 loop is CATSEGGTDTQYF. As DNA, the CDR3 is TGTGCCACCAGTGAGGGAGGCACAGATACGCAGTATTTT.

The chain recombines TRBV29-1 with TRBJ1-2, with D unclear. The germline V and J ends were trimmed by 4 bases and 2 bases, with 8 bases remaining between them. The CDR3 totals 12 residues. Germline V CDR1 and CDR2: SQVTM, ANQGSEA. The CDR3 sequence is CSVGGQNYGYTF. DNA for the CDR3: TGCAGCGTTGGAGGGCAGAACTATGGCTACACCTTC.

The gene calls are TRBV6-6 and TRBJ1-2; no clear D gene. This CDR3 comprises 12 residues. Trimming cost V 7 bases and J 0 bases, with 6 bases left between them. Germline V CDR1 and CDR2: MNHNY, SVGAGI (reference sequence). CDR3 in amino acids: CASMRANYGYTF. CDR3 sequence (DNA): TGTGCCAGCATGAGAGCTAACTATGGCTACACCTTC.

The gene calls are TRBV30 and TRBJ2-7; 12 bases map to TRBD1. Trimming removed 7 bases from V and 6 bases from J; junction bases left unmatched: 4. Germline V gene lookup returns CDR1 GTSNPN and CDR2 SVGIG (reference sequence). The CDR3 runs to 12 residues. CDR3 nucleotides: TGTGCCTACCGGGACAGGGGGCGCGAGCAGTACTTC. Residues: CAYRDRGREQYF.

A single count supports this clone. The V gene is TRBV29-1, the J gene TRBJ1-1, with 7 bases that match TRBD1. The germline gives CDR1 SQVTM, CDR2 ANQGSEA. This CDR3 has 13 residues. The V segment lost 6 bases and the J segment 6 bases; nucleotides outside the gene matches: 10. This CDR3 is CSVPTRGLAEAFF. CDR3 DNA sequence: TGCAGCGTCCCAACTAGGGGGCTCGCTGAAGCTTTCTTT.

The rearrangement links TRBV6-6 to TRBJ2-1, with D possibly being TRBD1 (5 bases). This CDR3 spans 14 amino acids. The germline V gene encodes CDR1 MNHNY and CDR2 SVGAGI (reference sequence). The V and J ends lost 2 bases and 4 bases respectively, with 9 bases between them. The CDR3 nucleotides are TGTGCCAGCAGTTACAGGCAGGGATACAATGAGCAGTTCTTC. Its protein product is CASSYRQGYNEQFF.

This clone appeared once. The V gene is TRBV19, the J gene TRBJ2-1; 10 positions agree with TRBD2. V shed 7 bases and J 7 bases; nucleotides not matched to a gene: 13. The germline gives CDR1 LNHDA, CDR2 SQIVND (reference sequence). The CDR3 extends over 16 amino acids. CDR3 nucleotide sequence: TGTGCCAGTACGGACTGGATAGCGGGAGGATATAATGAGCAGTTCTTC. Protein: CASTDWIAGGYNEQFF. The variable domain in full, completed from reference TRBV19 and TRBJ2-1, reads DGGITQSPKYLFRKEGQNVTLSCEQNLNHDAMYWYRQDPGQGLRLIYYSQIVNDFQKGDIAEGYSVSREKKESFPLTVTSAQKNPTAFYLCASTDWIAGGYNEQFFGPGTRLTVL.

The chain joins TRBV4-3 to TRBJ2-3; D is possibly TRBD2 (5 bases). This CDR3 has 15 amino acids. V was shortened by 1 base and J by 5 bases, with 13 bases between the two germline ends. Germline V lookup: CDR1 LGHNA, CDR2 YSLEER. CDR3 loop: CASSQVGIGQDTQYF. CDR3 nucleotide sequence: TGCGCCAGCAGCCAAGTCGGGATTGGCCAAGATACGCAGTATTTT.

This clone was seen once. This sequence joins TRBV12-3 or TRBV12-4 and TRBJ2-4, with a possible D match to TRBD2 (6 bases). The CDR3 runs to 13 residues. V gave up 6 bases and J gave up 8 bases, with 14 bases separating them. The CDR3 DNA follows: TGTGCCAGCAGACACGGGAGTGGATACATTCAGTACTTC. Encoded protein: CASRHGSGYIQYF.

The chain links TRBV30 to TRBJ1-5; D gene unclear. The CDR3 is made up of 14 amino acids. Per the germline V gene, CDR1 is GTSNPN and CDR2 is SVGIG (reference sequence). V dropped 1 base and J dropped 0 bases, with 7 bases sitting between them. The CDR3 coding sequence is TGTGCCTGGAGTGACGGATATAGCAATCAGCCCCAGCATTTT. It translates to CAWSDGYSNQPQHF.

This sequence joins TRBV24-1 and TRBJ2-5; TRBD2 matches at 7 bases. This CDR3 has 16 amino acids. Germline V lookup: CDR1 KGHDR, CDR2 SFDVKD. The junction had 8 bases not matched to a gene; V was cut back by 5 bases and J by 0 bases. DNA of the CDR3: TGTGCCACCAGTGCTGTGCGGGGGATTAACCAAGAGACCCAGTACTTC. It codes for CATSAVRGINQETQYF.

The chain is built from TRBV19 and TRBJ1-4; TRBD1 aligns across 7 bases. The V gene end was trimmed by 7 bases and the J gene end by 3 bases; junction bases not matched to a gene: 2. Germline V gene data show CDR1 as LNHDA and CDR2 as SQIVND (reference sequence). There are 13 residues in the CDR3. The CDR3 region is CASNGQANEKLFF. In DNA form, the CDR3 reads TGTGCCAGTAATGGACAGGCTAATGAAAAACTGTTTTTT. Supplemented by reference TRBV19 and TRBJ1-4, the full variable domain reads DGGITQSPKYLFRKEGQNVTLSCEQNLNHDAMYWYRQDPGQGLRLIYYSQIVNDFQKGDIAEGYSVSREKKESFPLTVTSAQKNPTAFYLCASNGQANEKLFFGSGTQLSVL.

CDR3 loop: CASSPGRNYGYTF. CDR3 nucleotide sequence: TGTGCCAGCTCACCCGGACGGAACTATGGCTACACCTTC. V usage is TRBV18 and J usage is TRBJ1-2; no clear D. The germline V gene encodes CDR1 KGHSH and CDR2 LQKENI. Trimming shortened V by 3 bases and J by 2 bases, and 7 bases separated the two germline ends. The CDR3 is 13 amino acids. Supplemented by reference TRBV18 and TRBJ1-2, the full variable domain reads NAGVMQNPRHLVRRRGQEARLRCSPMKGHSHVYWYRQLPEEGLKFMVYLQKENIIDESGMPKERFSAEFPKEGPSILRIQQVVRGDSAAYFCASSPGRNYGYTFGSGTRLTVV.

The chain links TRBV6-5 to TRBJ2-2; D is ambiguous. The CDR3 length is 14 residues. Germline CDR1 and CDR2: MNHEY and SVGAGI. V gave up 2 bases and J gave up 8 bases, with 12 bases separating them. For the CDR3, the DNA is TGTGCCAGCAGTTACCGCCGGCGTACTGGGGAGCTGTTTTTT. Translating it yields CASSYRRRTGELFF.

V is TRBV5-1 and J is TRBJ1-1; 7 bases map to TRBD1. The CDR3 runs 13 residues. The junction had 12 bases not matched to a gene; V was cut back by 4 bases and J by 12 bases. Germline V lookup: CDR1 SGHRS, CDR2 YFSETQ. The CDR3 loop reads CASSLGQASRTFF. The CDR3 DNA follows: TGCGCCAGCAGCCTAGGACAGGCTTCTAGGACTTTCTTT.

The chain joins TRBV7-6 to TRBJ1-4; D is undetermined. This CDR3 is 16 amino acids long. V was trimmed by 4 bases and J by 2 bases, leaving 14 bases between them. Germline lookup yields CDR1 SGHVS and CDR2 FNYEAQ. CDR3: CASSSQPGSTNEKLFF. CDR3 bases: TGTGCCAGCAGCTCCCAACCTGGCTCCACTAATGAAAAACTGTTTTTT.

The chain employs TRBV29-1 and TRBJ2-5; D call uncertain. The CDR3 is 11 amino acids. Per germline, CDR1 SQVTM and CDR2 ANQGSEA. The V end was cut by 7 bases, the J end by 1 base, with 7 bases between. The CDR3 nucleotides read TGCAGCGCCCCCACCCAAGAGACCCAGTACTTC. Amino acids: CSAPTQETQYF.